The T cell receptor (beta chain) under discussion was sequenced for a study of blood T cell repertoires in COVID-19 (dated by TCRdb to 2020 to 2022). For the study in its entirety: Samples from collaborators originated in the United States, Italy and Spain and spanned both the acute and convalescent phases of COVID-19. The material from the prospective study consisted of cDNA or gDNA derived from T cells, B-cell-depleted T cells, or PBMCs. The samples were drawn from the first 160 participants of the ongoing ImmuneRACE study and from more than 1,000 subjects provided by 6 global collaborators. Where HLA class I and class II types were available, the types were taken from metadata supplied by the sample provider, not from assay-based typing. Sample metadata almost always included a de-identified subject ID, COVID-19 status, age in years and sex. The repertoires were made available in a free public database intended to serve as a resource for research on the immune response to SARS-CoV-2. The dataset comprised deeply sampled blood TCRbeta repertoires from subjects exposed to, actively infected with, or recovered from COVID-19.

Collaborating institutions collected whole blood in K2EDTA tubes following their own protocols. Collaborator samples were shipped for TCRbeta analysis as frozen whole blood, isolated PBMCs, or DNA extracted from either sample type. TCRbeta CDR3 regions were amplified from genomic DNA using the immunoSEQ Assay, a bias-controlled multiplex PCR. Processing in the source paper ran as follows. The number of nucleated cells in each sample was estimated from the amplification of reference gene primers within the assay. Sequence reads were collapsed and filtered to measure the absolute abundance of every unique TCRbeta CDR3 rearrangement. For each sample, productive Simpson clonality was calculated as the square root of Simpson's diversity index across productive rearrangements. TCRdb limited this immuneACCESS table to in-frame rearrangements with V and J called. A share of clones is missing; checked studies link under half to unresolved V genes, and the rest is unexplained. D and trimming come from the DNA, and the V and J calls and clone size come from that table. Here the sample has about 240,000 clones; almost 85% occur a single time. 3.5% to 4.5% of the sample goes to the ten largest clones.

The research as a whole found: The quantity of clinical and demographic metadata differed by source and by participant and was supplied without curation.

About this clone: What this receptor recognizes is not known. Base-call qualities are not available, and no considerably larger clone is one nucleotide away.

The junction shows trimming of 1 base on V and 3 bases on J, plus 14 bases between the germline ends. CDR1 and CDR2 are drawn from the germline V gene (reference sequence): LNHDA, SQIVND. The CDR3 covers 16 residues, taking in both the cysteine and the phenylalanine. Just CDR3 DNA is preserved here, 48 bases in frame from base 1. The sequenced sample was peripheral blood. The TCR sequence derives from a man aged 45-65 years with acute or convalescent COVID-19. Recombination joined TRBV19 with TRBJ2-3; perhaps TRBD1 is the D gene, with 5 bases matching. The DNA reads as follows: TGTGCCAGTAGTATAGTTGGACAAGGTTTGACAGATACGCAGTATTTT. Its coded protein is CASSIVGQGLTDTQYF.